The 18 T cell receptor beta chains given below trace back to one sample, sequenced in a study of shared clonotypes between healthy human individuals. The repertoire was sequenced with immunoSEQ multiplex PCR; TCRdb's copy has only in-frame clones and lacks some. The sample holds 2,500,000 or so clones; roughly 90% are singletons and the top ten take around 0.35%. Sequenced material: naive CD4+ T cells from PBMCs. The subset is: CD45RA+ positively selected. The receptors shown here come from a man in his late teens or twenties in good health. Some clones in this sample may be carry-over from other donors' samples.

The CDR3 DNA is TGTGCCAGCAGTTACGCGGGACTGACCTACGAGCAGTACTTC. Encoded protein: CASSYAGLTYEQYF. The J gene is TRBJ2-7, the V gene TRBV6-5, with D perhaps TRBD2 (6 bases). The CDR3 contains 14 residues. The germline V gene encodes CDR1 MNHEY and CDR2 SVGAGI. V gave up 2 bases and J gave up 2 bases, with 10 bases separating them.

The V gene is TRBV18, the J gene TRBJ2-7; TRBD2 might be the D (7 bases). This CDR3 has 15 amino acids. CDR1 and CDR2 from the germline V gene are KGHSH and LQKENI. V shed 1 base and J shed 2 bases, with 12 bases lying between them. CDR3 sequence reads: CASSPQRGGTYEQYF. DNA of the CDR3: TGTGCCAGCTCACCACAAAGGGGGGGAACCTACGAGCAGTACTTC. Using reference TRBV18 and TRBJ2-7 for the parts outside the CDR3, the full variable domain is NAGVMQNPRHLVRRRGQEARLRCSPMKGHSHVYWYRQLPEEGLKFMVYLQKENIIDESGMPKERFSAEFPKEGPSILRIQQVVRGDSAAYFCASSPQRGGTYEQYFGPGTRLTVT.

The chain links TRBV13 to TRBJ2-7, with 10 bases identical to TRBD2. The V gene end was trimmed by 8 bases and the J gene end by 1 base; junction bases not matched to a gene: 23. CDR1 and CDR2 from the germline V gene are PRHDT and FYEKMQ (reference sequence). CDR3 length: 20 amino acids. The CDR3 reads CASSRWEAGGLRGASYEQYF. CDR3 nucleotide sequence: TGTGCCAGCTCCCGCTGGGAAGCGGGAGGGCTAAGGGGAGCGTCCTACGAGCAGTACTTC.

This clone was seen once. This sequence joins TRBV25-1 and TRBJ2-2; D gene ambiguous. The germline V gene has CDR1 MGHDK and CDR2 SYGVNS. With 7 bases removed from V and 5 bases from J, the gap between germline ends came to 5 bases. The CDR3 covers 11 residues. CDR3 nucleotides: TGTGCCAGCACCGAAACCGGGGAGCTGTTTTTT. Residues: CASTETGELFF.

The chain uses TRBV10-3 and TRBJ2-7; maybe TRBD1 (5 bases). This CDR3 is 12 amino acids long. Trimming pared 3 bases from V and 6 bases from J, leaving 9 bases between. Germline values: CDR1 ENHRY, CDR2 SYGVKD. The CDR3 nucleotides read TGTGCCATCAGTGAAAACACAGGCGAGCAGTACTTC. It specifies CAISENTGEQYF.

The gene calls are TRBV28 and TRBJ2-2; a weak D match, TRBD2 (5 bases). V lost 5 bases and J lost 4, with 14 bases in between. Germline V gene data show CDR1 as MDHEN and CDR2 as SYDVKM. The CDR3 length is 15 residues. The CDR3 loop reads CASSRERAITGELFF. CDR3 coding DNA: TGTGCCAGCAGTAGGGAGAGGGCTATCACCGGGGAGCTGTTTTTT. The variable domain in full, completed from reference TRBV28 and TRBJ2-2, reads DVKVTQSSRYLVKRTGEKVFLECVQDMDHENMFWYRQDPGLGLRLIYFSYDVKMKEKGDIPEGYSVSREKKERFSLILESASTNQTSMYLCASSRERAITGELFFGEGSRLTVL.

This sequence joins TRBV28 and TRBJ1-5, with D unclear. CDR3 length: 11 residues. V was cut by 3 bases and J by 10 bases, with 7 bases left in between. CDR1 is MDHEN, CDR2 SYDVKM, per germline. The DNA of the CDR3 is TGTGCCAGCAGTTTGGCCCCCCCCCAGCATTTT. It is translated as CASSLAPPQHF.

The chain combines TRBV14 with TRBJ2-6; D is tentatively TRBD1 or TRBD2 (5 bases each). Germline CDR1 reads SGHDN; CDR2 reads FVKESK. This CDR3 has 16 residues. Trimming stripped 0 bases from V and 3 bases from J, with 9 bases between. The CDR3 sequence is CASSQDTGLGANVLTF. In DNA, the CDR3 is TGTGCCAGCAGCCAAGACACGGGGCTTGGGGCCAACGTCCTGACTTTC.

The chain has TRBV5-1 and TRBJ1-1; 10 bases fit TRBD1. From germline, CDR1 is SGHRS and CDR2 YFSETQ. This CDR3 spans 14 amino acids. Germline trimming cut 4 bases from V and 4 bases from J; bases unmatched to any gene: 4. The CDR3 here is CASSPRDRGTEAFF. The CDR3 DNA reads TGCGCCAGCAGCCCCCGGGACAGGGGCACTGAAGCTTTCTTT.

The rearrangement links TRBV27 to TRBJ1-4; perhaps TRBD1 as D (5 bases). The germline V and J ends were trimmed by 5 bases and 3 bases, with 10 bases remaining between them. This CDR3 comprises 14 residues. Per the germline V gene, CDR1 is MNHEY and CDR2 is SMNVEV (reference sequence). The CDR3 sequence is CASSRGGSNEKLFF. Here the CDR3 DNA reads TGTGCCAGCAGTCGTGGGGGTTCTAATGAAAAACTGTTTTTT. Supplemented by reference TRBV27 and TRBJ1-4, the full variable domain reads EAQVTQNPRYLITVTGKKLTVTCSQNMNHEYMSWYRQDPGLGLRQIYYSMNVEVTDKGDVPEGYKVSRKEKRNFPLILESPSPNQTSLYFCASSRGGSNEKLFFGSGTQLSVL.

The gene calls are TRBV7-9 and TRBJ1-5, with D hard to call. The CDR3 length is 15 residues. CDR1 and CDR2 (germline): SEHNR, FQNEAQ (reference sequence). Deletions cut 0 bases from V and 7 bases from J, with 13 bases between. CDR3 DNA sequence: TGTGCCAGCAGCTTAGCGGCGCCCCGAAGCCAGCCCCAGCATTTT. It translates to CASSLAAPRSQPQHF.

The chain has TRBV5-8 and TRBJ1-1; D uncertain. CDR1 SGHTS and CDR2 YDEGEE come from the germline V gene. The CDR3 spans 16 residues. V was clipped by 0 bases and J by 1 base, with 13 bases between them. As DNA, the CDR3 is TGTGCCAGCAGCTTGGCGGGCAGGCCCACGAACACTGAAGCTTTCTTT. Translated: CASSLAGRPTNTEAFF.

The chain is built from TRBV18 and TRBJ1-5; D uncertain. The CDR3 contains 14 residues. Trimming took 4 bases from V and 1 from J, leaving 8 bases between them. Looked up from germline, CDR1 is KGHSH and CDR2 is LQKENI. The CDR3 nucleotides read TGTGCCAGCTCACTAACACGAAGCAATCAGCCCCAGCATTTT. Its translation: CASSLTRSNQPQHF.

CDR3: CASSSSSGRAAQYF. CDR3 DNA sequence: TGTGCCAGCAGCTCCTCTAGCGGGAGGGCCGCGCAGTACTTC. The V and J genes are TRBV7-2 and TRBJ2-7; 12 bases are shared with TRBD2. Per the germline V gene, CDR1 is SGHTA and CDR2 is FQGNSA. There are 14 residues in the CDR3. Trimming removed 4 bases from V and 9 bases from J; junction bases left unmatched: 7.

In regard to this clone: The same CDR3 arises from other DNA sequences in this sample as well. The rearrangement joins TRBV7-8 to TRBJ2-7, with 7 bases that match TRBD1. The CDR3 is made up of 13 amino acids. V dropped 5 bases and J dropped 2; count of bases not matched to a gene: 3. Germline CDR1 reads SGHVS; CDR2 reads FQNEAQ. The CDR3, as DNA: TGTGCCAGCAGCCTCGACAGGGCCTACGAGCAGTACTTC. Protein sequence: CASSLDRAYEQYF.

V and J are TRBV10-2 and TRBJ1-1; D is ambiguous. CDR1 WSHSY and CDR2 SAAADI come from the germline V gene. The CDR3 is 16 residues long. The V end lost 0 bases, the J end lost 2 bases, and 13 bases lay between the germline ends. The CDR3, as DNA: TGCGCCAGCAGTGAGTCTAATTGGAGGCAAAACACTGAAGCTTTCTTT. As protein: CASSESNWRQNTEAFF.

The chain joins TRBV28 to TRBJ1-1, with D tentatively TRBD1 (5 bases). Germline V gives CDR1 MDHEN, CDR2 SYDVKM. The V end was cut by 5 bases, the J end by 8 bases, with 21 bases between. This CDR3 region has 15 residues. For the CDR3, the DNA is TGTGCCAGCAGTCCGTCTCGGGACCTCCTTCTGGAAGCTTTCTTT. This sequence encodes CASSPSRDLLLEAFF.

This chain joins TRBV5-1 and TRBJ2-1, with TRBD2 matching over 9 bases. The CDR3 totals 16 residues. J lost 2 bases, V lost 4 bases, and 7 bases had no gene match. The germline gives CDR1 SGHRS, CDR2 YFSETQ. This CDR3 is CASSQVAGAAYNEQFF. CDR3 DNA: TGCGCCAGCAGCCAAGTAGCGGGAGCCGCCTACAATGAGCAGTTCTTC.